This TCR beta chain stems from a study of PD-1 blockade in classical Hodgkin lymphoma. Study details: Nivolumab 3 mg/kg was given intravenously every 2 weeks.

Turning to this clone: Its target is unknown.

Time point of the sample: cycle 4 day 1 (C4D1), after six to seven weeks of nivolumab. All patients relapsed after autologous stem cell transplantation, and brentuximab vedotin exposure varied. Method: immunoSEQ multiplex PCR; TCRdb's copy keeps in-frame clones and lacks some. Of 15,000 to 20,000 clones in the sample, about four fifths were seen once. Germline CDR1 is LNHDA and CDR2 is SQIVND (reference sequence). The CDR3 consists of 11 residues. Trimming took off 6 bases at V and 10 bases at J, with 10 bases between the two ends. Study conclusions and caveats: As was reported, newly diagnosed patients showed lower baseline TCR diversity than healthy donors did. Significant TCR diversity gains by C4D1 occurred in CD4+ but not CD8+ cells. Complete responders' diversity at baseline resembled that of newly diagnosed patients.

The TCR originated in a human donor with classical Hodgkin lymphoma. The starting material was peripheral blood mononuclear cells (PBMCs), obtained before the fourth cycle of nivolumab. The chain links TRBV19 to TRBJ2-1; possible D gene TRBD1, 5 bases. The CDR3 DNA reads TGTGCCAGTAGCTTATGGGGCGAGCAGTTCTTC. This translates into CASSLWGEQFF.